Listed below are T cell receptor beta chains from one sample, sequenced in a study of preoperative IRX-2 immunotherapy in early breast cancer. Sequencing used immunoSEQ multiplex PCR; TCRdb keeps in-frame clones, though not all of them. The sample includes over 60,000 clones, 94% of them seen just once. This material was obtained from a patient treated with IRX-2 immunotherapy. The source is a human donor with breast cancer. CDR3s include the opening cysteine and the closing phenylalanine or tryptophan. Each record gives: J gene, V gene, clone size, D gene, CDR3 DNA, CDR3 protein. A D gene is named only where the DNA matches it firmly. Part of the rows lack a size; the others show once, few, many or a class for expanded clones.

>TRBJ2-1|TRBV5-1|.|TRBD2
TGCGCCAGCAGCCGTGGGGGGGTAGGAAATGAGCAGTTCTTC
CASSRGGVGNEQFF
>TRBJ2-1|TRBV11-3|.|.
TGTGCCAGCAGCTTTCGCTCAAACAATGAGCAGTTCTTC
CASSFRSNNEQFF
>TRBJ2-5|TRBV28|.|.
TGTGCCAGCACCGAAAATGGGCGGGGTGGCCAAGAGACCCAGTACTTC
CASTENGRGGQETQYF
>TRBJ2-7|TRBV7-9|.|TRBD1
TGTGCCAGTACGACAGGGGACTACGAGCAGTACTTC
CASTTGDYEQYF
>TRBJ2-3|TRBV15|.|.
TGTGCCACCAGCAGAGACCCGTTCGACGATACGCAGTATTTT
CATSRDPFDDTQYF
>TRBJ1-4|TRBV19|once|.
TGTGCCAGTAAAACCCTCCTGGGGGCGACTAATGAAAAACTGTTTTTT
CASKTLLGATNEKLFF
>TRBJ2-1|TRBV4-3|.|.
TGCGCCAGCAGCCAATCTTCGTTTAGGGTAGTAAGGGGACCCTACAATGAGCAGTTCTTC
CASSQSSFRVVRGPYNEQFF
>TRBJ2-3|TRBV2|once|.
TGTGCCAGCAGACAACTGATCAGCACAGATACGCAGTATTTT
CASRQLISTDTQYF
>TRBJ1-5|TRBV27|.|.
TGTGCCAGCAGCCCCCGACTCACAGGACACAATCAGCCCCAGCATTTT
CASSPRLTGHNQPQHF
>TRBJ1-4|TRBV7-9|.|.
TGTGCCAGCAGCCCCCGTGGTAACACTAATGAAAAACTGTTTTTT
CASSPRGNTNEKLFF
>TRBJ1-4|TRBV6-5|.|.
TGTGCCAGCAACCAGGACGGGGGTGAAAAACTGTTTTTT
CASNQDGGEKLFF
>TRBJ2-2|TRBV6-6|.|TRBD2
TGTGCCAGCAATACCTTAGCGGGGGGGAACACCGGGGAGCTGTTTTTT
CASNTLAGGNTGELFF
>TRBJ2-7|TRBV19|few|.
TGTGCCAGTAGTATAGACCACGGAACCTACGAGCAGTACTTC
CASSIDHGTYEQYF
>TRBJ2-7|TRBV6-5|.|.
TGTGCCAGCACCATCTTGGGGCACGAGCAGTACTTC
CASTILGHEQYF
>TRBJ2-7|TRBV21-1|.|.
TGTGCCAGCAGCAAAGTATTGTACAGGGACTACGAGCAGTACTTC
CASSKVLYRDYEQYF
>TRBJ1-2|TRBV10-3|.|.
TGTGCCATCAATCCACAGGGAGCTCTGGACTATGGCTACACCTTC
CAINPQGALDYGYTF
>TRBJ2-5|TRBV7-9|.|.
TGTGCCAGCAGCTTAACCCTCAGGACAAACGGGGAGACCCAGTACTTC
CASSLTLRTNGETQYF
>TRBJ1-4|TRBV28|.|TRBD1
TGTGCCAGCAGCTCGGACAGGGGAGGGGAAAAACTGTTTTTT
CASSSDRGGEKLFF
>TRBJ1-2|TRBV5-1|.|TRBD1
TGCGCCAGCAGCTTGGGACCGGGACAGTATGTTCGTGGCTACACCTTC
CASSLGPGQYVRGYTF
>TRBJ1-6|TRBV27|.|.
TGTGCCAGCAGTTTATTGACCCCTTCACCCCTCCACTTT
CASSLLTPSPLHF
>TRBJ1-6|TRBV10-3|.|.
TGTGCCATCAGTGACCAGGGTCATTCACCCCTCCACTTT
CAISDQGHSPLHF
>TRBJ2-2|TRBV6-5|.|.
TGTGCCAGCAGCAGCGGACAGTTTACCGGGGAGCTGTTTTTT
CASSSGQFTGELFF
>TRBJ2-1|TRBV5-1|.|.
TGCGCCAGCAGCTTGAATAGGGTTGGGAATGAGCAGTTCTTC
CASSLNRVGNEQFF
>TRBJ1-6|TRBV27|few|TRBD1
TGTGCCAGCAGTGTGGACAGGGCGAGTTCACCCCTCCACTTT
CASSVDRASSPLHF
>TRBJ1-1|TRBV27|.|.
TGTGCCAGCAGTTTATGGGGCGGGGGAACTGAAGCTTTCTTT
CASSLWGGGTEAFF
>TRBJ2-7|TRBV7-2|.|.
TGTGCCAGCAGCTTGGAGGGGGGGGCTAGGTTGTACTTC
CASSLEGGARLYF
>TRBJ1-4|TRBV7-2|.|.
TGTGCCAACAGCGTTTCCGTGGCTAATGAAAAACTGTTTTTT
CANSVSVANEKLFF
>TRBJ2-7|TRBV7-8|.|TRBD2
TGTGCCAGCAGCTTAGCTGCGGGCGGGAGGTCCTACGAGCAGTACTTC
CASSLAAGGRSYEQYF
>TRBJ2-3|TRBV4-3|.|.
TGCGCCAGCAGCCAAGATTGGCAGGTCGGCACAGATACGCAGTATTTT
CASSQDWQVGTDTQYF
>TRBJ2-3|TRBV14|.|.
TGTGCCAGCGCTCGGGGAGGAGATACGCAGTATTTT
CASARGGDTQYF
>TRBJ2-1|TRBV6-1|.|TRBD1
TGTGCCAGCAGCCTAGGACAGGCCTTCAGTGGGCAGTTCTTC
CASSLGQAFSGQFF
>TRBJ2-1|TRBV7-8|.|.
TGTGCCAGCAGCTCCGGGACTGGCTCCTACAATGAGCAGTTCTTC
CASSSGTGSYNEQFF